This TCR beta chain was found in a study of T cell changes during pregnancy in multiple sclerosis. Germline assignment: CDR1 MNHNS and CDR2 SASEGT. V lost 6 bases to trimming and J lost 6 bases; unmatched junction nucleotides: 10. CDR3 size: 15 residues. The table came from immunoSEQ multiplex PCR; TCRdb's copy has only in-frame clones and leaves some out. The sample includes around 74,000 clones, approximately 86% of them seen just once. This clone has at least ten counts. The rearrangement uses TRBV6-1 and TRBJ1-2; TRBD1 aligns across 10 bases. This TCR came from a female donor with multiple sclerosis, enrolled in a pregnancy study. The specimen was peripheral blood, collected before pregnancy. The CDR3 reads CASRGLTGGDDGYTF. Here the CDR3 DNA reads TGTGCCAGCAGGGGACTGACAGGGGGCGATGATGGCTACACCTTC.